This is a list of T cell receptor beta chains from one sample in a study of T cell changes during pregnancy in multiple sclerosis. Sequencing used immunoSEQ multiplex PCR; TCRdb keeps in-frame clones, though not all of them. The sample shows 100,000 or so clones, approximately 90% of them seen only once. Sample: peripheral blood, taken after pregnancy. The receptors were sampled from a female donor with multiple sclerosis, enrolled in a pregnancy study. The CDR3 runs from the conserved cysteine through the conserved F or W. A D gene is named only where the DNA matches it firmly. Only part of the rows carry a size: once, few, many, or a class if the clone is expanded.

d_gene: TRBD1
v_gene: TRBV28
j_gene: TRBJ2-7
abundance: -
CDR3nt: TGTGCCAGCAGTTTAAATTATCGGGACAGGATGTACTTC
CDR3aa: CASSLNYRDRMYF

d_gene: TRBD1
v_gene: TRBV2
j_gene: TRBJ1-1
abundance: -
CDR3nt: TGTGCCAGCAGTGACACGAACGAAGGGACAGGGGGCTTCGCTTTCTTT
CDR3aa: CASSDTNEGTGGFAFF

d_gene: TRBD2
v_gene: TRBV6-1
j_gene: TRBJ2-7
abundance: -
CDR3nt: TGTGCCAGCAGTGAACTTGGGAGGGGTTCCTACGAGCAGTACTTC
CDR3aa: CASSELGRGSYEQYF

d_gene: TRBD1
v_gene: TRBV6-1
j_gene: TRBJ1-5
abundance: -
CDR3nt: TGTGCCAGCAGTGACACTTCTAGGGGGCCCGGTCAGCCCCAGCATTTT
CDR3aa: CASSDTSRGPGQPQHF

d_gene: -
v_gene: TRBV21-1
j_gene: TRBJ1-3
abundance: few
CDR3nt: TGTGCCAGCAGCAAGAAACAGGGGGCGACTGGAAACACCATATATTTT
CDR3aa: CASSKKQGATGNTIYF

d_gene: -
v_gene: TRBV29-1
j_gene: TRBJ2-1
abundance: -
CDR3nt: TGCAGCGTTGAAGTTCACAGTTATGGAGAGCAGTTCTTC
CDR3aa: CSVEVHSYGEQFF

d_gene: TRBD2
v_gene: TRBV6-5
j_gene: TRBJ2-3
abundance: -
CDR3nt: TGTGCCAGCAGCCCGGGGGGGGGTGATACGCAGTATTTT
CDR3aa: CASSPGGGDTQYF

d_gene: -
v_gene: TRBV6-6
j_gene: TRBJ2-7
abundance: -
CDR3nt: TGTGCCAGCAATGGGGCGTACGAGCAGTACTTC
CDR3aa: CASNGAYEQYF

d_gene: TRBD1
v_gene: TRBV5-1
j_gene: TRBJ1-4
abundance: -
CDR3nt: TGCGCCAGCAGCCCAGAGACCCGGACAGGTTTTGGGGGTAATGAAAAACTGTTTTTT
CDR3aa: CASSPETRTGFGGNEKLFF

d_gene: TRBD1
v_gene: TRBV5-1
j_gene: TRBJ1-2
abundance: few
CDR3nt: TGCGCCAGCAGCTTAGCAGGGGGGAGTAACTATGGCTACACCTTC
CDR3aa: CASSLAGGSNYGYTF

d_gene: -
v_gene: TRBV30
j_gene: TRBJ1-1
abundance: -
CDR3nt: TGTGCCTGGAAGAAGGGGGACCGCTCTACTGAAGCTTTCTTT
CDR3aa: CAWKKGDRSTEAFF

d_gene: -
v_gene: TRBV6-5
j_gene: TRBJ1-1
abundance: -
CDR3nt: TGTGCCAGCAGCGGACAATCTGAAGCTTTCTTT
CDR3aa: CASSGQSEAFF

d_gene: TRBD1
v_gene: TRBV4-1
j_gene: TRBJ1-2
abundance: -
CDR3nt: TGCGCCAGCAGCCAAGAGTTAAGCCCAGGGGGCAAAAGGGGAGGCTACACCTTC
CDR3aa: CASSQELSPGGKRGGYTF

d_gene: TRBD1
v_gene: TRBV11-3
j_gene: TRBJ2-7
abundance: -
CDR3nt: TGTGCCAGCAGCTTCAGGACAGGCCTCTTAGAGCAGTACTTC
CDR3aa: CASSFRTGLLEQYF

d_gene: -
v_gene: TRBV2
j_gene: TRBJ1-2
abundance: -
CDR3nt: TGTGCCAGCAGGAAACAGGGCCCGATCCTCGGCTACACCTTC
CDR3aa: CASRKQGPILGYTF

d_gene: -
v_gene: TRBV2
j_gene: TRBJ2-3
abundance: -
CDR3nt: TGTGCCAGCAGTCTCCAGGGATTCACAGATACGCAGTATTTT
CDR3aa: CASSLQGFTDTQYF

d_gene: TRBD1
v_gene: TRBV9
j_gene: TRBJ1-6
abundance: -
CDR3nt: TGTGCCAGCAGCGTGACAGGGATGATGAATTCACCCCTCCACTTT
CDR3aa: CASSVTGMMNSPLHF

d_gene: TRBD2
v_gene: TRBV28
j_gene: TRBJ2-3
abundance: -
CDR3nt: TGTGCCAGCGCCCCCCCGCGAGGAGGCGTCACTAGCGGGGGTAGCACAGATACGCAGTATTTT
CDR3aa: CASAPPRGGVTSGGSTDTQYF

d_gene: -
v_gene: TRBV7-2
j_gene: TRBJ1-6
abundance: -
CDR3nt: TGTGCCAGCAGCTTAGGGGGAGTTAGCTCCTATAATTCACCCCTCCACTTT
CDR3aa: CASSLGGVSSYNSPLHF

d_gene: -
v_gene: TRBV10-3
j_gene: TRBJ2-1
abundance: -
CDR3nt: TGTGCCATCAGTGAGTCGGGTGGACTGGTACAGTTCTTC
CDR3aa: CAISESGGLVQFF

d_gene: TRBD1
v_gene: TRBV7-6
j_gene: TRBJ2-1
abundance: -
CDR3nt: TGTGCCAGCAGCAGAACAGGGGTTTCCTACAATGAGCAGTTCTTC
CDR3aa: CASSRTGVSYNEQFF

d_gene: -
v_gene: TRBV9
j_gene: TRBJ2-7
abundance: once
CDR3nt: TGTGCCAGCAGCGAAAGGGGCGGGGTATCGAGCTCCTACGAGCAGTACTTC
CDR3aa: CASSERGGVSSSYEQYF

d_gene: TRBD2
v_gene: TRBV27
j_gene: TRBJ2-6
abundance: -
CDR3nt: TGTGCCAGCTCGGGGGGGGGCTCTGGGGCCAACGTCCTGACTTTC
CDR3aa: CASSGGGSGANVLTF

d_gene: TRBD2
v_gene: TRBV30
j_gene: TRBJ2-2
abundance: -
CDR3nt: TGTGCCTGGAGTAGCGGGAGGGCCATCACCGGGGAGCTGTTTTTT
CDR3aa: CAWSSGRAITGELFF

d_gene: TRBD2
v_gene: TRBV10-1
j_gene: TRBJ2-7
abundance: -
CDR3nt: TGCGCCAGCCCTACTAGCGGGACGTCCTACGAGCAGTACTTC
CDR3aa: CASPTSGTSYEQYF

d_gene: TRBD2
v_gene: TRBV19
j_gene: TRBJ2-1
abundance: -
CDR3nt: TGTGCCAGTAGAAAAACTAGCGGGGGGGCCAATGAGCAGTTCTTC
CDR3aa: CASRKTSGGANEQFF

d_gene: -
v_gene: TRBV27
j_gene: TRBJ1-2
abundance: -
CDR3nt: TGTGCCAGCAGTTTAGGGTCTTGGGGCGGCTACACCTTC
CDR3aa: CASSLGSWGGYTF

d_gene: TRBD1
v_gene: TRBV7-9
j_gene: TRBJ1-6
abundance: -
CDR3nt: TGTGCCAGCAGCTTAGATAGTGCAGGGGGGAATTCACCCCTCCACTTT
CDR3aa: CASSLDSAGGNSPLHF

d_gene: TRBD1
v_gene: TRBV5-6
j_gene: TRBJ1-2
abundance: once
CDR3nt: TGTGCCAGCAGCGTGGGACAGGCGACCTATGGCTACACCTTC
CDR3aa: CASSVGQATYGYTF

d_gene: -
v_gene: TRBV7-2
j_gene: TRBJ2-1
abundance: -
CDR3nt: TGTGCCAGCAGCTTACTTACGGGACTGAATGAGCAGTTCTTC
CDR3aa: CASSLLTGLNEQFF

d_gene: TRBD1
v_gene: TRBV30
j_gene: TRBJ1-2
abundance: -
CDR3nt: TGTGCCTGGAACCTCGGACAGGGCTCTGGCTACACCTTC
CDR3aa: CAWNLGQGSGYTF

d_gene: -
v_gene: TRBV6-1
j_gene: TRBJ2-7
abundance: once
CDR3nt: TGTGCCAGCAGTGAAACAGGGCTCCCCTACGAGCAGTACTTC
CDR3aa: CASSETGLPYEQYF

d_gene: TRBD1
v_gene: TRBV5-4
j_gene: TRBJ2-1
abundance: -
CDR3nt: TGTGCCAGCAGCTCTTTACAGGGGGAAGGTGAGCAGTTCTTC
CDR3aa: CASSSLQGEGEQFF

d_gene: -
v_gene: TRBV6-5
j_gene: TRBJ1-5
abundance: -
CDR3nt: TGTGCCAGCAGTCGACAGAATAGCAATCAGCCCCAGCATTTT
CDR3aa: CASSRQNSNQPQHF

d_gene: TRBD1
v_gene: TRBV30
j_gene: TRBJ2-4
abundance: -
CDR3nt: TGTGCCTGGAGGGGCAACAGGGGTAGGGAGTACTTC
CDR3aa: CAWRGNRGREYF

d_gene: -
v_gene: TRBV2
j_gene: TRBJ1-6
abundance: -
CDR3nt: TGTGCCAGCAGTGAAAACAGGGTGGATTCACCCCTCCACTTT
CDR3aa: CASSENRVDSPLHF

d_gene: TRBD1
v_gene: TRBV28
j_gene: TRBJ1-1
abundance: -
CDR3nt: TGTGCCAGCAGGACAGGGTGGACTGAAGCTTTCTTT
CDR3aa: CASRTGWTEAFF

d_gene: -
v_gene: TRBV19
j_gene: TRBJ1-6
abundance: -
CDR3nt: TGTGCCAGTAGTACTTGGAGTTCACCCCTCCACTTT
CDR3aa: CASSTWSSPLHF

d_gene: -
v_gene: TRBV6-4
j_gene: TRBJ2-3
abundance: few
CDR3nt: TGTGCCAGCAGTGACATCAAAGGGGGAGATACGCAGTATTTT
CDR3aa: CASSDIKGGDTQYF

d_gene: TRBD1
v_gene: TRBV6-1
j_gene: TRBJ1-6
abundance: -
CDR3nt: TGTGCCAGCAGTGAGGGGACAGGGGACTATTCACCCCTCCACTTT
CDR3aa: CASSEGTGDYSPLHF

d_gene: -
v_gene: TRBV6-5
j_gene: TRBJ2-2
abundance: -
CDR3nt: TGTGCCAGCAGACCCACACACAACACCGGGGAGCTGTTTTTT
CDR3aa: CASRPTHNTGELFF

d_gene: TRBD1
v_gene: TRBV5-6
j_gene: TRBJ1-2
abundance: -
CDR3nt: TGTGCCAGCAGCACTTTTAGGACAGGGGCCAACTATGGCTACACCTTC
CDR3aa: CASSTFRTGANYGYTF

d_gene: TRBD2
v_gene: TRBV6-5
j_gene: TRBJ2-5
abundance: once
CDR3nt: TGTGCCAGCAGTTATGAGCGGGAGGAAGAGACCCAGTACTTC
CDR3aa: CASSYEREEETQYF

d_gene: TRBD1
v_gene: TRBV18
j_gene: TRBJ1-5
abundance: -
CDR3nt: TGTGCCAGCTCACAACAGGGGGTCAATCAGCCCCAGCATTTT
CDR3aa: CASSQQGVNQPQHF

d_gene: TRBD1
v_gene: TRBV10-3
j_gene: TRBJ1-5
abundance: -
CDR3nt: TGTGCCATCAGCCGGGACAGGGGGCAAAGTCAGCCCCAGCATTTT
CDR3aa: CAISRDRGQSQPQHF

d_gene: -
v_gene: TRBV28
j_gene: TRBJ2-5
abundance: -
CDR3nt: TGTGCCAGCAGCCAGGGGTCCTTGTACCAAGAGACCCAGTACTTC
CDR3aa: CASSQGSLYQETQYF

d_gene: -
v_gene: TRBV2
j_gene: TRBJ1-2
abundance: -
CDR3nt: TGTGCCAGCAGGTTTACGGGACACCAGAACTATGGCTACACCTTC
CDR3aa: CASRFTGHQNYGYTF

d_gene: -
v_gene: TRBV2
j_gene: TRBJ1-5
abundance: -
CDR3nt: TGTGCCAGCAGTGCTGACAGCAATAGCAATCAGCCCCAGCATTTT
CDR3aa: CASSADSNSNQPQHF

d_gene: -
v_gene: TRBV7-2
j_gene: TRBJ1-2
abundance: -
CDR3nt: TGTGCCAGCAGCTTAGGACAGGCGGTCTACTATGGCTACACCTTC
CDR3aa: CASSLGQAVYYGYTF

d_gene: -
v_gene: TRBV4-1
j_gene: TRBJ2-7
abundance: once
CDR3nt: TGCGCCAGCAGCCAAGATCAGGGAAGGGGGCAGTACTTC
CDR3aa: CASSQDQGRGQYF

d_gene: TRBD2
v_gene: TRBV19
j_gene: TRBJ2-1
abundance: -
CDR3nt: TGTGCCAGTAGTACCCCCGCCCCTAGCGGCTTTGATACGGGCTCCTACAATGAGCAGTTCTTC
CDR3aa: CASSTPAPSGFDTGSYNEQFF

d_gene: TRBD1
v_gene: TRBV19
j_gene: TRBJ1-6
abundance: -
CDR3nt: TGTGCCAGTAGTCCTCGGGACAGCACCCTCCACTTT
CDR3aa: CASSPRDSTLHF

d_gene: -
v_gene: TRBV2
j_gene: TRBJ1-6
abundance: -
CDR3nt: TGTGCCAGCCTAGACCCAGGGGCAGGGGACTATAATTCACCCCTCCACTTT
CDR3aa: CASLDPGAGDYNSPLHF

d_gene: TRBD1
v_gene: TRBV28
j_gene: TRBJ1-2
abundance: -
CDR3nt: TGTGCCAGCAGTATGACAGGGGGCTTTAACTATGGCTACACCTTC
CDR3aa: CASSMTGGFNYGYTF

d_gene: -
v_gene: TRBV5-1
j_gene: TRBJ2-2
abundance: -
CDR3nt: TGCGCCAGCAGCTTGGTTACAGGGAGGGACGGGGAGCTGTTTTTT
CDR3aa: CASSLVTGRDGELFF

d_gene: TRBD1
v_gene: TRBV6-6
j_gene: TRBJ1-2
abundance: -
CDR3nt: TGTGCCAGCAGGACGACAGGGGGCTTTGGCTACACCTTC
CDR3aa: CASRTTGGFGYTF